This T cell receptor (beta chain) stems from a study of CD8 T cells in ankylosing spondylitis. Findings of the study overall: Disease-associated clonotypes exhibited CD8+ identity and were relatively infrequent in peripheral blood.

Of note for this clonotype: Its matching antigen is unknown.

A quantitative 5'-RACE method, one with molecular barcodes, was used to make TCR beta libraries. TCRdb processed the 5' RACE reads anew with MiXCR; each CDR3 protein has one entry. The sample includes some 37,000 distinct CDR3 sequences, 11% of them seen just once. The V gene lost 1 base and the J gene lost 8 bases, with 15 bases spanning the gap. Looked up from germline, CDR1 is LNHNV and CDR2 is YYDKDF (reference sequence). The CDR3 length is 15 residues. The sample taken for sequencing was synovial fluid, either unsorted or a sorted T cell fraction (not recorded which). This TCR derives from a male donor with ankylosing spondylitis. The chain joins TRBV15 to TRBJ2-1, with D possibly TRBD2 on 5 matching bases. The CDR3 loop reads CATSRVGGASYEQFF. The CDR3 nucleotides are TGTGCCACCAGCAGAGTGGGTGGCGCTAGCTATGAGCAGTTCTTC.